This TCR beta chain was found in a study of blood T cell repertoires in COVID-19. Across the whole study: Some COVID-19 samples were acute and others convalescent; all came from the United States, Italy and Spain.

The assay was immunoSEQ multiplex PCR, and TCRdb's table has in-frame clones only and misses some. The table shows roughly 200,000 clones, with 65% to 90% occurring only once. The V gene lost 5 bases and the J gene lost 7 bases, with 11 bases spanning the gap. CDR1 and CDR2 (germline): SGHNT, YENEEA. CDR3 length: 12 amino acids. This TCR was sampled from a human donor in a cohort sampled during active COVID-19. Sequencing was performed on peripheral blood. The V gene is TRBV11-3, the J gene TRBJ1-1, with D maybe TRBD1 (6 bases). This chain's CDR3 is CASSRNRDEAFF. CDR3 bases: TGTGCCAGCAGCCGGAACAGGGATGAAGCTTTCTTT.